The clone carrying this T cell receptor beta chain appeared a few times. Seattle enrolled patients during active infection and tracked them longitudinally. Trimming left V 5 bases short and J 5 bases short, with 10 bases between. The germline gives CDR1 SGHAT, CDR2 FQNNGV. The CDR3 runs 12 residues. This entry belongs to a study of blood T cell repertoires in COVID-19. Study in general: Whether acute or convalescent, the COVID-19 samples came from the United States, Italy and Spain. In each case, the material was cDNA or gDNA derived from T cells, B-cell-depleted T cells, or PBMCs.

Here immunoSEQ multiplex PCR was the method, and the copy in TCRdb shows in-frame clones only, minus some. The sample shows 100,000 or so clones, 75% to 90% of them seen only once. This chain links TRBV11-2 with TRBJ2-7, with D uncertain. This TCR was sampled from a woman in her 50s with COVID-19, enrolled during active disease. The specimen was peripheral blood. The DNA for the CDR3 is TGTGCCAGCAGCCCCTCAACAGACGAGCAGTACTTC. Its translation: CASSPSTDEQYF.